The entry below gives a single T cell receptor (beta chain) sequence along with its context. The antigen it recognizes is unknown. Per-base qualities were not stored, and no clone one base away is much larger. This entry belongs to a study of ipilimumab plus nivolumab after autologous stem cell transplantation (dated by TCRdb to about 2021). About the study as a whole: Trial patients received a median of about 5 ipilimumab doses and about 8 nivolumab doses. Patients undergoing autologous transplant for high-risk diffuse large B cell lymphoma, mature T cell lymphoma, or multiple myeloma were enrolled in the trial. The intent-to-treat population of the trial consisted of around 37 patients.

Checkpoint therapy began 14 to 28 days after autologous transplant, with ipilimumab given at 1 mg/kg intravenously on day 1 of selected weeks. Patients received nivolumab at 3 mg/kg intravenously on day 1 of weeks 1, 4, 7, 10, and every two weeks through week 26. This was a Phase Ib clinical trial that tested ipilimumab plus nivolumab, given as combined checkpoint inhibition, for consolidation following autologous stem cell transplantation. Findings and caveats that apply to the study as a whole: The authors concluded that combined checkpoint inhibition appeared tolerable when used as consolidation after transplant. The authors stated that profiles of the T cell receptor repertoire, regulatory T cell phenotype and gut microbiota provided a biologic rationale for studying this approach further.

Library preparation used the immunoSEQ multiplex PCR assay. The table was pulled from immuneACCESS by TCRdb, which kept in-frame rearrangements only. Such tables lose some clones; where checked, under half of the loss comes from unresolved V genes, and the rest has no known cause. Across this sample there are approximately 15,000 clones, with 65% to 80% seen only once. Jointly, the top ten make up roughly 10% of the sample. From the cysteine through the phenylalanine, the CDR3 covers 15 amino acids. Only the CDR3 DNA is retained, 45 bases long and in frame from the first base. V was cut back by 6 bases and J by 0 bases, leaving a gap of 12 bases between them. Reading the germline V gene gives CDR1 SGHTA and CDR2 FQGTGA.

The receptor chain draws on TRBV7-3 and TRBJ2-4; the D segment is perhaps TRBD1 or TRBD2, each sharing 5 matched bases. The receptor was derived from a male donor with primary mediastinal lymphoma. The sequenced sample was PBMCs, obtained in a trial of ipilimumab plus nivolumab as post-transplant consolidation. The CDR3 region has the sequence CASSSDGTAKNIQYF. The DNA sequence is TGTGCCAGCAGTTCCGACGGGACAGCCAAAAACATTCAGTACTTC.